This entry features one T cell receptor (beta chain) sequence. Template switching by 5'RACE produced TCR cDNA, adding a universal primer site and UMIs. Each CDR3 protein is one row after TCRdb ran MiXCR on the 5' RACE reads. The table shows about 630,000 distinct CDR3 sequences, with approximately 13% occurring only once. Between the trimmed V and J ends, which lost 2 bases and 3 bases, there was a span of 11 bases. Per the germline V gene, CDR1 is SGHRS and CDR2 is YFSETQ. The CDR3 is made up of 14 amino acids. The data stem from a study of T cells after yellow fever vaccination. The sample in question was PBMCs, obtained on the day of the yellow fever booster vaccination. The sequence came from a man between 25 and 39 years old who received the YFV17D yellow fever vaccine. The chain carries TRBV5-1 and TRBJ1-1; no clear D. Here the CDR3 DNA reads TGCGCCAGCAGCTTCGTCAGGAAGGACACTGAAGCTTTCTTT. Translating it yields CASSFVRKDTEAFF.